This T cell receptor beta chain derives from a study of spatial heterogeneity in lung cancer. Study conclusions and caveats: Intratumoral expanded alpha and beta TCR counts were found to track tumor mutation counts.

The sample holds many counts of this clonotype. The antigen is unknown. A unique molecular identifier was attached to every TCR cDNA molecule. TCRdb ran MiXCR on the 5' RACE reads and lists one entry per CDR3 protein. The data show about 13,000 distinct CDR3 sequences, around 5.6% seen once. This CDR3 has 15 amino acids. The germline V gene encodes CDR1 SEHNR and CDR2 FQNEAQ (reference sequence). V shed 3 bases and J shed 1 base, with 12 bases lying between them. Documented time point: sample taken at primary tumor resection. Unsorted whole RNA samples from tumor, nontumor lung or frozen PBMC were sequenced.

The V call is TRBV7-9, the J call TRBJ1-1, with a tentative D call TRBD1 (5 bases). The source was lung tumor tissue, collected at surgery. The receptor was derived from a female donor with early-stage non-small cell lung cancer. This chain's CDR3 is CASSFGLRGNTEAFF. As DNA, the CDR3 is TGTGCCAGCAGCTTTGGCCTAAGGGGGAACACTGAAGCTTTCTTT.